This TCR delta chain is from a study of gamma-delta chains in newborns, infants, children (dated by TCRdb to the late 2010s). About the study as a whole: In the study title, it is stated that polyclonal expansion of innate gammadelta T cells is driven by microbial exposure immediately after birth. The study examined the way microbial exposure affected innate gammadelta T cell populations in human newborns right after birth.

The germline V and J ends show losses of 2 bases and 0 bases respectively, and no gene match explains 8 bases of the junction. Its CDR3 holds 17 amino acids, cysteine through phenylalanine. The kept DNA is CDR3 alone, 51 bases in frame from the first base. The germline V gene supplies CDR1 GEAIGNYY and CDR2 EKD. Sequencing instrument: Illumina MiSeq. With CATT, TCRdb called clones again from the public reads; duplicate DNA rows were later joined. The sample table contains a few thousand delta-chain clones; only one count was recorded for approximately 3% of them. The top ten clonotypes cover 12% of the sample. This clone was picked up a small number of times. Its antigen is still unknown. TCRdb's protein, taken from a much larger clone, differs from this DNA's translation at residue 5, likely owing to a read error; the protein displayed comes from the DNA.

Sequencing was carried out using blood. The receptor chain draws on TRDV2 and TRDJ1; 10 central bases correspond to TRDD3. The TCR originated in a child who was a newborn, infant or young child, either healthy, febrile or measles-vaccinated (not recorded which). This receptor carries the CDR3 CACDIVGTGGYTDKLIF. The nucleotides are TGTGCCTGTGACATTGTCGGTACTGGGGGATACACCGATAAACTCATCTTT.